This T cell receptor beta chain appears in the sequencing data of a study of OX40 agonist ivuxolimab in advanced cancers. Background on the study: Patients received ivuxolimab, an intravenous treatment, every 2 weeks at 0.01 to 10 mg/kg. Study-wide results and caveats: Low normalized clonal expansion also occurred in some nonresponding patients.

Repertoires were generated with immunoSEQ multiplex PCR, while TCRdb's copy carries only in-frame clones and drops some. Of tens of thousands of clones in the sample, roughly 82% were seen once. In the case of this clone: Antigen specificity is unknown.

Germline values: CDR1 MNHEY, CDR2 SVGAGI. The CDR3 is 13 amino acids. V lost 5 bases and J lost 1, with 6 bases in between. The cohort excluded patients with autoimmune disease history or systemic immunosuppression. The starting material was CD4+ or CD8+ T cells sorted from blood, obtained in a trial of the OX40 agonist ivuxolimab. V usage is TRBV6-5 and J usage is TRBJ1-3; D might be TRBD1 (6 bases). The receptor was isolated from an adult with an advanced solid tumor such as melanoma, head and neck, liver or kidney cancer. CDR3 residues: CASSTGSGNTIYF. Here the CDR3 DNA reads TGTGCCAGCAGTACAGGGTCTGGAAACACCATATATTTT.